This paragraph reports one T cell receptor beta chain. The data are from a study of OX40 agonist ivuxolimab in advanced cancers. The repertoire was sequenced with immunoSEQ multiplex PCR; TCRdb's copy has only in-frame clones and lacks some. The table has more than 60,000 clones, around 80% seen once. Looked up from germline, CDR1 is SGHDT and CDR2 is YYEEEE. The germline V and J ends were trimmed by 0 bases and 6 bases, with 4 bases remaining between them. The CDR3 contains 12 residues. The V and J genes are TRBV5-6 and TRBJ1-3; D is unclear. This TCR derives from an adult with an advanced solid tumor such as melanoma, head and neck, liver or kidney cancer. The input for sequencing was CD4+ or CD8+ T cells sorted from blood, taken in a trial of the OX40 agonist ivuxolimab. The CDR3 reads CASSLAENTIYF. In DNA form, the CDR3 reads TGTGCCAGCAGCTTGGCCGAAAACACCATATATTTT.